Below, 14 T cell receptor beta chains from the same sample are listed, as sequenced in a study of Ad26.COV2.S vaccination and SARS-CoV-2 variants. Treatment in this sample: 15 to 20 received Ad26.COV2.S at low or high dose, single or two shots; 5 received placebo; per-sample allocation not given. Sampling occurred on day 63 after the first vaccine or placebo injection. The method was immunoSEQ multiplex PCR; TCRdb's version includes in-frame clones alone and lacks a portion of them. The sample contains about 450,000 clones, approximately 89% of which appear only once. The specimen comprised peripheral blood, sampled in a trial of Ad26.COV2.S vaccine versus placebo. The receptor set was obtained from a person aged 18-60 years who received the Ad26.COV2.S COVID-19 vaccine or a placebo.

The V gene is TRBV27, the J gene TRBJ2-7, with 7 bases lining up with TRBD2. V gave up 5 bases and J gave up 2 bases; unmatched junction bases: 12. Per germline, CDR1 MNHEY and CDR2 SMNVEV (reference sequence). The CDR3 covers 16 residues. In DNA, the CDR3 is TGTGCCAGCAGTCCGCTGGGGTGGGAGGGACCCTACGAGCAGTACTTC. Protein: CASSPLGWEGPYEQYF.

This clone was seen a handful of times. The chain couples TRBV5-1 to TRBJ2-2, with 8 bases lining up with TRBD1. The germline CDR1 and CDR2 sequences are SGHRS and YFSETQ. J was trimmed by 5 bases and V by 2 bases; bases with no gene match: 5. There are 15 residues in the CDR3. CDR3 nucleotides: TGCGCCAGCAGCTTTGGACAGGGAGGTACCGGGGAGCTGTTTTTT. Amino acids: CASSFGQGGTGELFF.

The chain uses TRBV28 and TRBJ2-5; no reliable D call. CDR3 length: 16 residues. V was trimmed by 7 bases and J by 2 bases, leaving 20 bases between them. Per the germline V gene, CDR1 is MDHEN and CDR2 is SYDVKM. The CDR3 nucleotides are TGTGCCAGCACCCCCAAACTCCCCGGCAGTCAAGAGACCCAGTACTTC. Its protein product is CASTPKLPGSQETQYF.

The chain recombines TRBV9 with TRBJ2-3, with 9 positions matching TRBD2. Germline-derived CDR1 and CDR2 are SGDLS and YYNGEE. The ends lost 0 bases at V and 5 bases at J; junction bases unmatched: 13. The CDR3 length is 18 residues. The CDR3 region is CASSVGRRGLAGRDTQYF. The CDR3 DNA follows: TGTGCCAGCAGCGTAGGTCGAAGGGGGCTAGCGGGGAGAGATACGCAGTATTTT. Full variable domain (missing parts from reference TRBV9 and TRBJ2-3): DSGVTQTPKHLITATGQRVTLRCSPRSGDLSVYWYQQSLDQGLQFLIQYYNGEERAKGNILERFSAQQFPDLHSELNLSSLELGDSALYFCASSVGRRGLAGRDTQYFGPGTRLTVL.

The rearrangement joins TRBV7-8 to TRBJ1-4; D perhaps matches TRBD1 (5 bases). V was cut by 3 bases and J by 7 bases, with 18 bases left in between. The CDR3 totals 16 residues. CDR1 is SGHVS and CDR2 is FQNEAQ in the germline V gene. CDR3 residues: CASSFIRTGAGEKLFF. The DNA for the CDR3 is TGTGCCAGCAGCTTTATTAGGACCGGGGCGGGTGAAAAACTGTTTTTT.

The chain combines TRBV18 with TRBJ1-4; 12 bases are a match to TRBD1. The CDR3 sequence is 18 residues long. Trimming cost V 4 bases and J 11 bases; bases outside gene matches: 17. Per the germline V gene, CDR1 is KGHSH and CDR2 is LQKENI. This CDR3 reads CASSRPGTGGTPTGKLFF. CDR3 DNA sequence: TGTGCCAGCTCACGACCCGGGACAGGGGGCACACCAACCGGGAAACTGTTTTTT. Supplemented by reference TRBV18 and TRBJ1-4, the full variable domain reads NAGVMQNPRHLVRRRGQEARLRCSPMKGHSHVYWYRQLPEEGLKFMVYLQKENIIDESGMPKERFSAEFPKEGPSILRIQQVVRGDSAAYFCASSRPGTGGTPTGKLFFGSGTQLSVL.

The CDR3 sequence: CASRVTSGRAGFQFF. In nucleotides, the CDR3 is TGTGCCAGTAGGGTTACGAGCGGGAGGGCCGGGTTTCAGTTCTTC. The chain combines TRBV19 with TRBJ2-1; TRBD2 matches 10 bases. The junction had 15 bases not matched to a gene; V was cut back by 6 bases and J by 13 bases. Germline CDR1 is LNHDA and CDR2 is SQIVND (reference sequence). This CDR3 contains 15 residues.

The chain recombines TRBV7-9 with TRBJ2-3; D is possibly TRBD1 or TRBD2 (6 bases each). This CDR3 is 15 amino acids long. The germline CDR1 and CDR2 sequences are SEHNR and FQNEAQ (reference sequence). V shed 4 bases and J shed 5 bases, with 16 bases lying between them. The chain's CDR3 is CASSWGALERDTQYF. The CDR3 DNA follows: TGTGCCAGCAGCTGGGGGGCGCTAGAGCGAGATACGCAGTATTTT.

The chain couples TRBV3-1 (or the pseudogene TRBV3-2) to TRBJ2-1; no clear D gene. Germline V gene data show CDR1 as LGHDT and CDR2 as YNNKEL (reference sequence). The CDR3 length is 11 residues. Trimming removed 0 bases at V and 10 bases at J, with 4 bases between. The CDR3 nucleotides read TGTGCCAGCAGCCAAGACGGGGAGCAGTTCTTC. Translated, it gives CASSQDGEQFF.

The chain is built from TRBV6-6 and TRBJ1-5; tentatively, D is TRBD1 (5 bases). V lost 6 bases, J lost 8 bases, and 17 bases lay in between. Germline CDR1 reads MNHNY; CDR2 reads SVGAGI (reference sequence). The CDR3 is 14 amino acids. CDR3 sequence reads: CASSSHEGAKPQHF. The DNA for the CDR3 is TGTGCCAGCAGCTCCCACGAAGGGGCGAAGCCCCAGCATTTT.

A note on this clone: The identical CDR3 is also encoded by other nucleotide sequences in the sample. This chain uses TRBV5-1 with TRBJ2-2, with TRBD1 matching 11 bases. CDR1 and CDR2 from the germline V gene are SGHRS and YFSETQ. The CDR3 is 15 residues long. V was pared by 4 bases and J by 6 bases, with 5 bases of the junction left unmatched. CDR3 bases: TGCGCCAGCAGCCACGGACAGGGGGCACCCGGGGAGCTGTTTTTT. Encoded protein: CASSHGQGAPGELFF.

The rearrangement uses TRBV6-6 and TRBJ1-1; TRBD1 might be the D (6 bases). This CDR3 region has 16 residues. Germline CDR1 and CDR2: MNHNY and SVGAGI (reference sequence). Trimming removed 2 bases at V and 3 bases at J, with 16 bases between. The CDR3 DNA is TGTGCCAGCAGTTACCCTAGGGGGGGAAGGGACACTGAAGCTTTCTTT. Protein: CASSYPRGGRDTEAFF.

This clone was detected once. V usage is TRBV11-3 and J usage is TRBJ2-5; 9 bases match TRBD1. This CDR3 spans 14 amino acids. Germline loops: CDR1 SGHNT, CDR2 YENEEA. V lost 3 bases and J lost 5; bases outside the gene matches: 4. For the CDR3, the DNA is TGTGCCAGCAGCTTTTGGGGACAGGGCGAGACCCAGTACTTC. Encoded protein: CASSFWGQGETQYF.

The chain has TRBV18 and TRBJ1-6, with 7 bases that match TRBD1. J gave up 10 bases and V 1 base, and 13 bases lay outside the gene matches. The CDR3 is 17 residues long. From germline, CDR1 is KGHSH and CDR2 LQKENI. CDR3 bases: TGTGCCAGCTCACCACAGTCCGGGACAGCTAACAGCTCACCCCTCCACTTT. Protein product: CASSPQSGTANSSPLHF.